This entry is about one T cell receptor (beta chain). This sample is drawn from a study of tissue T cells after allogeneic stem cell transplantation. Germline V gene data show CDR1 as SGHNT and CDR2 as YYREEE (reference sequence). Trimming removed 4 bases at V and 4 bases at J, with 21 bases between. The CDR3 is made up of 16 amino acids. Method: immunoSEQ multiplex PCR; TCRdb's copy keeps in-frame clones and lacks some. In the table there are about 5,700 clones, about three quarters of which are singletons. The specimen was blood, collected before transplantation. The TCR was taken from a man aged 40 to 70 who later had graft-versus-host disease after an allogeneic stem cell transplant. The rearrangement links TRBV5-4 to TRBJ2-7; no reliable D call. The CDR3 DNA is TGTGCCAGCAGCCACAGCACCATCGGTGGTGGGTACGAGCAGTACTTC. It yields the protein CASSHSTIGGGYEQYF.